This T cell receptor (beta chain) derives from a study of T cells in localized non-small cell lung cancer. Trimming at V came to 6 bases and at J to 8 bases, leaving 9 bases not matched to a gene. CDR1 and CDR2 from the germline V gene are SQVTM and ANQGSEA. The CDR3 has 12 residues. Clones were sequenced by immunoSEQ multiplex PCR, and TCRdb holds only the in-frame ones, with some missing. The data contain 75,000 to 95,000 clones, 80% to 90% of them seen just once; the ten biggest clones take up approximately 15%. J is TRBJ2-5 and V is TRBV29-1; 7 positions agree with TRBD2. This clonotype was sampled from a man aged 40 to 75 with stage I squamous cell lung carcinoma. Sequenced material: peripheral blood, taken before any cancer treatment. The CDR3 DNA reads as TGCAGCGTGCCAGCGGGACTCCGCACCCAGTACTTC. This translates into CSVPAGLRTQYF.